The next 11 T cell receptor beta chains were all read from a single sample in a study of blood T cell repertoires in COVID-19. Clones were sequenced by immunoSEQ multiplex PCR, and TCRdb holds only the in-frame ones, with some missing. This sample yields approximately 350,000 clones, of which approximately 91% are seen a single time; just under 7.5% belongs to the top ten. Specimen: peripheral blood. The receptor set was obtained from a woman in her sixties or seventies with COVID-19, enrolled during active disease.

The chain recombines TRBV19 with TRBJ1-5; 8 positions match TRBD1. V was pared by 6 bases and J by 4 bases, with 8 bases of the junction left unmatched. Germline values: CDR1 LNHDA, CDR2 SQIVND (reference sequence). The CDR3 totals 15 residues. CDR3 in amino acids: CASSRIWTGNQPQHF. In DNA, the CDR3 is TGTGCCAGTAGCCGCATTTGGACAGGGAATCAGCCCCAGCATTTT.

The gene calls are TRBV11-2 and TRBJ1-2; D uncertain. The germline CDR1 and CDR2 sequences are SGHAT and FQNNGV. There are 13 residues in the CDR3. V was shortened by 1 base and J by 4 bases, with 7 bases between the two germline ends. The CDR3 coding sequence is TGTGCCAGCAGCTTAGGCGGGGTCTATGGCTACACCTTC. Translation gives CASSLGGVYGYTF.

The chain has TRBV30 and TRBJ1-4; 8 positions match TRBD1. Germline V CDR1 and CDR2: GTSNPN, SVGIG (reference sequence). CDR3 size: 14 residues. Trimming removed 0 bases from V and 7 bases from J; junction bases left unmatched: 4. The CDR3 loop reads CAWSVQGAGEKLFF. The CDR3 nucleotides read TGTGCCTGGAGTGTTCAGGGGGCGGGTGAAAAACTGTTTTTT.

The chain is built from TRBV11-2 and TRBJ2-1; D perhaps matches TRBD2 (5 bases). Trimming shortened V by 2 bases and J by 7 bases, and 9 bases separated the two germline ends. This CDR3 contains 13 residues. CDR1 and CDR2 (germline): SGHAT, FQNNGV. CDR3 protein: CASSLSGENEQFF. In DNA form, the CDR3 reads TGTGCCAGCAGCTTATCCGGGGAGAATGAGCAGTTCTTC.

The DNA of the CDR3 is TGTGCCAGCAGCGCCGGACAGGGCTACTACGAGCAGTACTTC. Its protein is CASSAGQGYYEQYF. The rearrangement links TRBV9 to TRBJ2-7; 8 positions match TRBD1. Germline V gene sequence: CDR1 SGDLS, CDR2 YYNGEE. Trimming took 3 bases from V and 3 from J; bases not matched to a gene: 5. This CDR3 has 14 residues.

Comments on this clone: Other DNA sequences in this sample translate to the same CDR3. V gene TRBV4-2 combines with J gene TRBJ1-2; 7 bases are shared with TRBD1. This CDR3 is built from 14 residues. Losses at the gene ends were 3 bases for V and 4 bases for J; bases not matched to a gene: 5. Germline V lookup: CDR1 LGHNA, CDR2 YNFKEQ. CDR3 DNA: TGTGCCAGCAGCCAGGGGACAGCCTCCTATGGCTACACCTTC. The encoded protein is CASSQGTASYGYTF.

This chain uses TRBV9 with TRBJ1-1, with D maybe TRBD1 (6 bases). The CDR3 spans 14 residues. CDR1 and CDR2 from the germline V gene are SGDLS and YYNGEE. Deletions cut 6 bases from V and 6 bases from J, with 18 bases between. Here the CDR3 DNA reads TGTGCCAGCAACCCGGGGGGGACAAATTCTGAAGCTTTCTTT. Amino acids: CASNPGGTNSEAFF.

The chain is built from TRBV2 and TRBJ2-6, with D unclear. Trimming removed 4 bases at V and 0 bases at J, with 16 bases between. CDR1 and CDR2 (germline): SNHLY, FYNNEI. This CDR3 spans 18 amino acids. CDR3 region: CASSAYRISSSGANVLTF. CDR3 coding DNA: TGTGCCAGCAGTGCCTACAGAATTTCGTCCTCTGGGGCCAACGTCCTGACTTTC.

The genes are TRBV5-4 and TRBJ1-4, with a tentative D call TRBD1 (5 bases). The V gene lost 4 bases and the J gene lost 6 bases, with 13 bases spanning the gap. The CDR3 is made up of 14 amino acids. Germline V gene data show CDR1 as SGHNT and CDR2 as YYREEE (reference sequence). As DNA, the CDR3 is TGTGCCAGCAGCCAGACAGCCACCGATGAAAAACTGTTTTTT. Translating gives CASSQTATDEKLFF.

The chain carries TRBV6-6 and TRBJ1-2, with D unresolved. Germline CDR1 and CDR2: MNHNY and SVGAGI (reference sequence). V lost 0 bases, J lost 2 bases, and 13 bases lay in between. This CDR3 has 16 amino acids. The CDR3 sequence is CASSYSSLGLNYGYTF. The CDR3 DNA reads TGTGCCAGCAGTTACTCGAGTTTAGGACTGAACTATGGCTACACCTTC.

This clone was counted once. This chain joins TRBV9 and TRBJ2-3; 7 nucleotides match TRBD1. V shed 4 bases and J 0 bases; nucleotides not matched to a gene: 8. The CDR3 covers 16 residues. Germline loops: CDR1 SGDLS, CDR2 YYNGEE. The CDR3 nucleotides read TGTGCCAGCAGCCCCCGCGAGGGGGCTAGCACAGATACGCAGTATTTT. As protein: CASSPREGASTDTQYF.